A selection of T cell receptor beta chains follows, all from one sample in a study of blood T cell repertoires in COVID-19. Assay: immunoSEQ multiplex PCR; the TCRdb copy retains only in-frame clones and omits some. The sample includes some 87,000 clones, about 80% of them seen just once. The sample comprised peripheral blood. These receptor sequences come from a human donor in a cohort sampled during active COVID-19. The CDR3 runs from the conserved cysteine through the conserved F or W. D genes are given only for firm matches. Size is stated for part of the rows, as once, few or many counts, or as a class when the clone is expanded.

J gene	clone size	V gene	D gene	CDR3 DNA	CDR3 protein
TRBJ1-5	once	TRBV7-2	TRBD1	TGTGCCAGCAGCTTAGACAGGGGTGAGCAGCCCCAGCATTTT	CASSLDRGEQPQHF
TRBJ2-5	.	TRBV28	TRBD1	TGTGCCAGCAGTTTAAGGGGACAGCCAAGAGAGACCCAGTACTTC	CASSLRGQPRETQYF
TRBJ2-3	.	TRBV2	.	TGTGCCAGCAGAGCCCGCCTTGAGGTAAACACAGATACGCAGTATTTT	CASRARLEVNTDTQYF
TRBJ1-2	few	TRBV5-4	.	TGTGCCAGCAGCTTGGACCAGGGATTAAACTATGGCTACACCTTC	CASSLDQGLNYGYTF
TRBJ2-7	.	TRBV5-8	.	TGTGCCAGCAGCTTTCGGTATAACGAGCAGTACTTC	CASSFRYNEQYF
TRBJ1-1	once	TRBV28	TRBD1	TGTGCCAGCAGTTTACGACAGGGTAACACTGAAGCTTTCTTT	CASSLRQGNTEAFF
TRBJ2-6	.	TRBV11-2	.	TGTGCCAGCAGCTTAGCTCGCGGGGCCGGGGCCAACGTCCTGACTTTC	CASSLARGAGANVLTF
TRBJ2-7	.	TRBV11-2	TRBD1	TGTGCCAGCAGCTTCGGGACAGGGCTCTACGAGCAGTACTTC	CASSFGTGLYEQYF
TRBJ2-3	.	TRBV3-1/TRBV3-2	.	TGTGCCAGCAGCCAAGGATGGGCTAGCACAGATACGCAGTATTTT	CASSQGWASTDTQYF
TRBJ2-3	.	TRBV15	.	TGTGCCACCAGCACCCCCGCTCTTCCCGGTGCCGACTACTATACAGATACGCAGTATTTT	CATSTPALPGADYYTDTQYF
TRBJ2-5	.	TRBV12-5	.	TGTGCTAGTGGTTTGGTACAAGGGGGGGGTCCCCGAGAGACCCAGTACTTC	CASGLVQGGGPRETQYF
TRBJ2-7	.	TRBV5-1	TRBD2	TGCGCCAGCAGCTTGGGTGTGGGGACTATCCACGAGCAGTACTTC	CASSLGVGTIHEQYF
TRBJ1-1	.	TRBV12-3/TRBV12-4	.	TGTGCCAGCAGCTCCAACATGAACACTGAAGCTTTCTTT	CASSSNMNTEAFF
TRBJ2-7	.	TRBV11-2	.	TGTGCCAGCAGCCCCCGACTGTTAACCTACGAGCAGTACTTC	CASSPRLLTYEQYF
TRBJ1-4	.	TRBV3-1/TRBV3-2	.	TGTGCCAGCAGCCAAGGGCCGAGGGGGGAAAAACTGTTTTTT	CASSQGPRGEKLFF
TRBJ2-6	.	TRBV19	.	TGTGCCAGTAGACCCCAGGGGACGGGGGCCAACGTCCTGACTTTC	CASRPQGTGANVLTF
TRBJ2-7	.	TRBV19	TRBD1	TGTGCCAGTAGTATGCCGGGACAGGGGATCTACGAGCAGTACTTC	CASSMPGQGIYEQYF
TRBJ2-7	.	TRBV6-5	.	TGTGCCAGCGCCATGCAGGGTGTCTACGAGCAGTACTTC	CASAMQGVYEQYF
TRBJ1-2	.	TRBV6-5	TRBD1	TGTGCCAGCAGCGGGGACAGGGCCTATGGCTACACCTTC	CASSGDRAYGYTF
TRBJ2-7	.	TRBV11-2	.	TGTGCCAGCAGCTTAGATGGGGGCAGCCAGTTCTACGAGCAGTACTTC	CASSLDGGSQFYEQYF
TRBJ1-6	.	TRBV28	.	TGTGCCAGCAGGCAGAGGTCTAGCTCCTATAATTCACCCCTCCACTTT	CASRQRSSSYNSPLHF
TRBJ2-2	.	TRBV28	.	TGTGCCAGCAGTCCCCCGGGGCGGGGTACCGGGGAGCTGTTTTTT	CASSPPGRGTGELFF
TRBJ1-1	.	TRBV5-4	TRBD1	TGTGCCAGCAGCCCGAGGCAGGGGGTGCCTGTCACTGAAGCTTTCTTT	CASSPRQGVPVTEAFF
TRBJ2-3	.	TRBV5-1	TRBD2	TGCGCCAGCAGCTTCACCCTAGCGGGGGATGGCACAGATACGCAGTATTTT	CASSFTLAGDGTDTQYF
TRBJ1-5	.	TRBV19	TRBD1	TGTGCCAGTACCAGGGGGACAGGGGGCAGTCAGCCCCAGCATTTT	CASTRGTGGSQPQHF
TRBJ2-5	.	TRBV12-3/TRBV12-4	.	TGTGCCAGCAGATTATCCGTACAAGAGACCCAGTACTTC	CASRLSVQETQYF
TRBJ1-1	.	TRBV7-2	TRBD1	TGTGCCAGCAGCTGGACAGGGGAAACTGAAGCTTTCTTT	CASSWTGETEAFF
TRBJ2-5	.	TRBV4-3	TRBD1	TGCGCCAGCAGCCAAGATCGAGGACAGGGGGCGCGGGAGACCCAGTACTTC	CASSQDRGQGARETQYF
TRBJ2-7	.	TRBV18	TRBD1	TGTGCCAGCTCCCCCGGGGGACAGGCGATTTACGAGCAGTACTTC	CASSPGGQAIYEQYF
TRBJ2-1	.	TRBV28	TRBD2	TGTGCCAGCAGTCTATACTCCCGACCGGGACTAGCGGGAGGGCCGATGGGATACAATGAGCAGTTCTTC	CASSLYSRPGLAGGPMGYNEQFF
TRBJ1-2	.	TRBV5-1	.	TGCGCCAGCAGCCTGGACGGTTATAACTATGGCTACACCTTC	CASSLDGYNYGYTF
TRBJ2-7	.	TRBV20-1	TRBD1	TGCAGTGCTAGCGGGACAGGCGAGCAGTACTTC	CSASGTGEQYF
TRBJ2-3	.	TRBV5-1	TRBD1	TGCGCCAGCAGCTTGAGGACAGGGGTGGGTACAGATACGCAGTATTTT	CASSLRTGVGTDTQYF
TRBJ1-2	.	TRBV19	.	TGTGCCAGATCCACCCAGAAGACAGGAGCTAACTATGGCTACACCTTC	CARSTQKTGANYGYTF
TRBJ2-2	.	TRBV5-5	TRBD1	TGTGCCAGCAGCGTCGGGACAGGGGAGTCACGTTTGACCGGGGAGCTGTTTTTT	CASSVGTGESRLTGELFF
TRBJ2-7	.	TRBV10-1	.	TGCGCCAGGCCGGGACTCCCCTACGAGCAGTACTTC	CARPGLPYEQYF
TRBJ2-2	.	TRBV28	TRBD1	TGTGCCAGCAGCCTCCCTCCGGGACAGGGGGCGACCGGGGAGCTGTTTTTT	CASSLPPGQGATGELFF
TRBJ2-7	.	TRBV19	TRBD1	TGTGCCAGTAGTACCGGGACAGGGAGAACTCACGAGCAGTACTTC	CASSTGTGRTHEQYF
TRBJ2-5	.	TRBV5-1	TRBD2	TGCGCCAGCAGCGCTAGCGGTTCGGAGACCCAGTACTTC	CASSASGSETQYF
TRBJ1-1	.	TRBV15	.	TGTGCCACCAGCAGTCCACAGGGGAACACTGAAGCTTTCTTT	CATSSPQGNTEAFF
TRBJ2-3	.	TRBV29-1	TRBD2	TGCAGCGTTGTGCGGGGGGCCGATCACACAGATACGCAGTATTTT	CSVVRGADHTDTQYF
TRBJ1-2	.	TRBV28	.	TGTGCCAGCAGTTTGGGGGGTTTCTATGGCTACACCTTC	CASSLGGFYGYTF
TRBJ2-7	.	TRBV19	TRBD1	TGTGCCAGTACTCGGACAGGGGGAAGCTCCTACGAGCAGTACTTC	CASTRTGGSSYEQYF
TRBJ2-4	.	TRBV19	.	TGTGCCAGTAGTATACGGGACATTCAGTACTTC	CASSIRDIQYF
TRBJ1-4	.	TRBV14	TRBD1	TGTGCCAGCAGCCATAGACAGGGGCGAGGAAAACTGTTTTTT	CASSHRQGRGKLFF
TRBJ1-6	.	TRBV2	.	TGTGCCAGCCTCGAGGGAGCTCCGTATAATTCACCCCTCCACTTT	CASLEGAPYNSPLHF
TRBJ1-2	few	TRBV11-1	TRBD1	TGTGCCAGCAGCCTACAGGGGGCGGCTCAGAATGGCTACACCTTC	CASSLQGAAQNGYTF
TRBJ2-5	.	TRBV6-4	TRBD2	TGTGCCAGCTCGCCGGACCGGGGGGGAGAGACCCAGTACTTC	CASSPDRGGETQYF
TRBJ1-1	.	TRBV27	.	TGTGCCAGCAAGGTGTCCGCGGCCTCCCAGAACACTGAAGCTTTCTTT	CASKVSAASQNTEAFF
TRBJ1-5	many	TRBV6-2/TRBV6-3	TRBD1	TGTGCCAGCAGTCTGACAGGGGTCAATCAGCCCCAGCATTTT	CASSLTGVNQPQHF
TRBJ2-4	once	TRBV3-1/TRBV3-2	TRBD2	TGTGCCAGCAGCCAGGCTAGCGGGAGTGACATTCAGTACTTC	CASSQASGSDIQYF
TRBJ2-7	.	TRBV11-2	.	TGTGCCAGCAGCTTAGTTCCACAGGACTCCTACGAGCAGTACTTC	CASSLVPQDSYEQYF
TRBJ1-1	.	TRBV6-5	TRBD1	TGTGCCAGCAGTTACTCGGACAGGGGGCGGACTGAAGCTTTCTTT	CASSYSDRGRTEAFF